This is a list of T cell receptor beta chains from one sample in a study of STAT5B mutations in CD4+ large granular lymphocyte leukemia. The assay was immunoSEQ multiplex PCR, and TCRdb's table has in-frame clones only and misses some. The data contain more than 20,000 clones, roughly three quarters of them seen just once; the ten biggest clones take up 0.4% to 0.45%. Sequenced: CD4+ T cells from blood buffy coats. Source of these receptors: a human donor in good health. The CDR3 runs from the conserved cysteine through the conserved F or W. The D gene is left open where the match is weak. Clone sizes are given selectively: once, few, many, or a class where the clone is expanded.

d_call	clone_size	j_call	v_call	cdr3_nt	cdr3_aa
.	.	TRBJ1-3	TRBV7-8	TGTGCCAGCAGCTGGGCCCGGATCTCTGGAAACACCATATATTTT	CASSWARISGNTIYF
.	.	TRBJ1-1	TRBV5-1	TGCGCCAGCAGCTTCGCAGGGATGAACACTGAAGCTTTCTTT	CASSFAGMNTEAFF
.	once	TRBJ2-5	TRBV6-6	TGTGCCAGCAGTTACTCTCCGGGGTCGAAAGAGACCCAGTACTTC	CASSYSPGSKETQYF
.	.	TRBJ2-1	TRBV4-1	TGCGCCAGCAGCCAAGAGTTCGGCTCCAGCTCCTACAATGAGCAGTTCTTC	CASSQEFGSSSYNEQFF
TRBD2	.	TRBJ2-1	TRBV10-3	TGTGCCATCAGCGGGACACTAGCGGGAGTAGGGGATGAGCAGTTCTTC	CAISGTLAGVGDEQFF
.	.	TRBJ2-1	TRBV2	TGTGCCAGCACGACCTACAATGAGCAGTTCTTC	CASTTYNEQFF
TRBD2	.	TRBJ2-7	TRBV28	TGTGCCAGCAGTTTTAGCCTAGCGGGCCTATCCTACGAGCAGTACTTC	CASSFSLAGLSYEQYF
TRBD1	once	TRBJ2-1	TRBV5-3	TGTGCCAGAAGCTTGGAGGGACAGGGGCTGACTGGGGGCTCCTACAATGAGCAGTTCTTC	CARSLEGQGLTGGSYNEQFF
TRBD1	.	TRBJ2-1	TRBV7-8	TGTGCCAGCAGCTTTATGACAGGGAGAGGCAATGAGCAGTTCTTC	CASSFMTGRGNEQFF
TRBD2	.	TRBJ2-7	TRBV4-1	TGCGCCAGCAGCCCCGGCGAGGCTAGCGGTTCCTACGAGCAGTACTTC	CASSPGEASGSYEQYF
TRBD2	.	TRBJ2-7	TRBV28	TGTGCCAGCAGTTCGCCGGGCGTCGGGGAGGGCTACGAGCAGTACTTC	CASSSPGVGEGYEQYF
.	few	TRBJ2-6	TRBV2	TGTGCCAGCAGTAACAGGGCTGGGGCCAACGTCCTGACTTTC	CASSNRAGANVLTF
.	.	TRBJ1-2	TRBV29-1	TGCAGCGTTGAACGGGCGTCAGGGAGGTATGGCTACACCTTC	CSVERASGRYGYTF
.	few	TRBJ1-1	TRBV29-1	TGCAGCGCCACGACTAGTTTGGGGACTGAAGCTTTCTTT	CSATTSLGTEAFF
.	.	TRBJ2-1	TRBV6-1	TGTGCCAGCAGTGAAGCCGGTCTAGTGTACAATGAGCAGTTCTTC	CASSEAGLVYNEQFF
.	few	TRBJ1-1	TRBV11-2	TGTGCCAGCAGCTTAGAAGGCTCAGGAAGTAGCGCTGAAGCTTTCTTT	CASSLEGSGSSAEAFF
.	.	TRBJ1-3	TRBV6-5	TGTGCCAGCAGTTTGGCCAGGGCCTCTGGAAACACCATATATTTT	CASSLARASGNTIYF
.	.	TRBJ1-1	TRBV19	TGTGCCAGTAGTATAAGAGGCGGGGGCGAAGGTGCTTTCTTT	CASSIRGGGEGAFF
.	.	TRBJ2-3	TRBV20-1	TGCAGTACCTTAGTGTCAGATACGCAGTATTTT	CSTLVSDTQYF
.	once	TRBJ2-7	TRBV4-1	TGCGCCAGCAGCCACCAGACTAGTATCGGTTACGAGCAGTACTTC	CASSHQTSIGYEQYF
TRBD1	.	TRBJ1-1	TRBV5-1	TGCGCCAGCAGCTTGGCGGGACAGGGGTTTTCTGAAGCTTTCTTT	CASSLAGQGFSEAFF
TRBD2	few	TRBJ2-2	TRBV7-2	TGTGCCAGGGGACTAGCGAGTAACACCGGGGAGCTGTTTTTT	CARGLASNTGELFF
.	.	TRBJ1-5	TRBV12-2	TGTGCAAGTCGCTTAGTTTCCGGGACCCATCAGCCCCAGCATTTT	CASRLVSGTHQPQHF
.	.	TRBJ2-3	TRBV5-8	TGTGCCAGCAGCCCAACGACGGGAATTATATCGGATACGCAGTATTTT	CASSPTTGIISDTQYF
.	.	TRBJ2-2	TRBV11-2	TGTGCCAGCAGCTTTTCGGACACCGGGGAGCTGTTTTTT	CASSFSDTGELFF
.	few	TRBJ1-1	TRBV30	TGTGCCTGGAGTGGGACGGGACTAGCTTTCTTT	CAWSGTGLAFF
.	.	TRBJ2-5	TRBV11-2	TGTGCCAGCAGCTTCAAGGGAACAGTACGGGAGACCCAGTACTTC	CASSFKGTVRETQYF
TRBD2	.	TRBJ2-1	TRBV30	TGTGCCTGGAGAGATTCGGGACTAGCGGGAAGGTACGCCTACAATGAGCAGTTCTTC	CAWRDSGLAGRYAYNEQFF
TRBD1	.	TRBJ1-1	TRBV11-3	TGTGCCAGCAGCTCCCGGGACAGGAACACTGAAGCTTTCTTT	CASSSRDRNTEAFF
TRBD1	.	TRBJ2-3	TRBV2	TGTGCCAGCAGTAGGACAGGGGAATACGATACGCAGTATTTT	CASSRTGEYDTQYF
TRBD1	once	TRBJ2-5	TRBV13	TGTGCCAGCAGCTTTGCGCTTGGGACAGGGGGCCGGGGGGAGACCCAGTACTTC	CASSFALGTGGRGETQYF
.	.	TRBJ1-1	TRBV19	TGTGCCAGTAGCCTAACAGGGTACACTGAAGCTTTCTTT	CASSLTGYTEAFF
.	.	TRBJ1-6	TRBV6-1	TGTGCCAGCAGTCAACAGGGTCTTAGTGGTTCACCCCTCCACTTT	CASSQQGLSGSPLHF
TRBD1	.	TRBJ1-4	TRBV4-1	TGCGCCAGCAGCCGTTCCACCGGGACAGGGGGGAGAGCTAATGAAAAACTGTTTTTT	CASSRSTGTGGRANEKLFF
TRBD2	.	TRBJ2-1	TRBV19	TGTGCCAGTAGTATTTCCGGGACTAGCGGCAATGAGCAGTTCTTC	CASSISGTSGNEQFF
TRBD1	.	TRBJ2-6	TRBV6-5	TGTGCCAGCAGTTACTCGGGACAGACTGGGGCCAACGTCCTGACTTTC	CASSYSGQTGANVLTF
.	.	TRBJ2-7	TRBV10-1	TGCGCCAGCAGTTCAAACAGGCACTCCTACGAGCAGTACTTC	CASSSNRHSYEQYF
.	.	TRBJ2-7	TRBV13	TGTGCCAGCAGCTTAACCGCGACCAGTTCTGAGCAGTACTTC	CASSLTATSSEQYF
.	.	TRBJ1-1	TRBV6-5	TGTGCCAGCAGTAGTCGCGGCCTTGAAGCTTTCTTT	CASSSRGLEAFF
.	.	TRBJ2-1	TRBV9	TGTGCCAGCAGCGTAGAGGGCGGGCAGGGCAATGAGCAGTTCTTC	CASSVEGGQGNEQFF
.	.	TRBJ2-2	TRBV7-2	TGTGCCAGCAGCCCCCGGCGGTCTGCCGGGGAGCTGTTTTTT	CASSPRRSAGELFF
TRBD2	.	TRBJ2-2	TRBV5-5	TGTGCCAGCAGCATCAGTAGCGGGACGAACACCGGGGAGCTGTTTTTT	CASSISSGTNTGELFF
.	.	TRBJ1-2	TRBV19	TGTGCCAGTGGTCAGGGGCTTGGCTACACCTTC	CASGQGLGYTF
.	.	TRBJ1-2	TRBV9	TGTGCCAGCAGCGTCGAGAGTCACAATGGCTACACCTTC	CASSVESHNGYTF
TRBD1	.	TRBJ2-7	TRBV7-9	TGTGCCAGCAGCGACAGGGGGCTCACCTACGAGCAGTACTTC	CASSDRGLTYEQYF
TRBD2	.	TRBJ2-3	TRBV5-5	TGTGCCAGCAGCATAGGACTAGCGGGAGTACAAGATACGCAGTATTTT	CASSIGLAGVQDTQYF
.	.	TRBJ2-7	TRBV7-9	TGTGCCAGCAGCTTACGGGTGTCCTACGAGCAGTACTTC	CASSLRVSYEQYF
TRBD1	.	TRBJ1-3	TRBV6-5	TGTGCCAGCAGTTACGATGGGACAGACTCTGGAAACACCATATATTTT	CASSYDGTDSGNTIYF
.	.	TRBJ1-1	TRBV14	TGTGCCAGCAGCCCCAGGTTGGGGAACACTGAAGCTTTCTTT	CASSPRLGNTEAFF
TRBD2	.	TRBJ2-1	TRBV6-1	TGTGCCAGCAGTGACCGGACTAGCGGGATCTACAATGAGCAGTTCTTC	CASSDRTSGIYNEQFF
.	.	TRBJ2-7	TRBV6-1	TGTGCCAGCAAAAAATCCAACTACGAGCAGTACTTC	CASKKSNYEQYF